This T cell receptor beta chain was identified in a study of blood T cell repertoires in COVID-19. At the level of the study: Researchers got acute and convalescent COVID-19 samples from the United States, Italy and Spain.

CDR3 length: 16 residues. CDR1 is GTSNPN and CDR2 is SVGIG in the germline V gene (reference sequence). The V gene end was trimmed by 2 bases and the J gene end by 6 bases; junction bases not matched to a gene: 12. Patients from Seattle were sampled longitudinally, starting during active infection. Profiling relied on immunoSEQ multiplex PCR, and the TCRdb table lists in-frame clones only, not all of them. Of under 200,000 clones in the sample, around four fifths were seen once. The chain uses TRBV30 and TRBJ2-7; 11 nucleotides align to TRBD2. The receptor was derived from a woman in her 70s with COVID-19, enrolled during active disease. Sequencing used peripheral blood. The CDR3 DNA is TGTGCCTGGAGTCAATTGGACACTAGCGGGAGAGGCGAGCAGTACTTC. Residues: CAWSQLDTSGRGEQYF.